These 5 T cell receptor beta chains share one sample of origin, sequenced in a study of blood T cell repertoires in COVID-19. TCRdb's copy holds only in-frame clones and misses some; the assay was immunoSEQ multiplex PCR. The sample shows hundreds of thousands of clones, around 91% of them seen only once. Input material: PBMCs or T cells enriched from blood (not recorded which). These receptor sequences come from a woman aged 18-30 years who had recovered from COVID-19.

V usage is TRBV10-3 and J usage is TRBJ1-2; the match to TRBD1 covers 12 bases. Germline trimming cut 6 bases from V and 8 bases from J; bases unmatched to any gene: 10. Germline CDR1 ENHRY, CDR2 SYGVKD. CDR3 size: 15 residues. The CDR3 nucleotides read TGTGCCATCAGGGGCGGGACAGGGGGCTTGGAAGGCTACACCTTC. Translated: CAIRGGTGGLEGYTF.

The CDR3 sequence: CASSLPGGSTEAFF. The CDR3, as DNA: TGTGCCAGTAGCCTACCAGGGGGGAGCACTGAAGCTTTCTTT. This sequence joins TRBV19 and TRBJ1-1; TRBD1 agrees at 7 bases. This CDR3 comprises 14 residues. Germline-derived CDR1 and CDR2 are LNHDA and SQIVND (reference sequence). The ends lost 6 bases at V and 4 bases at J; junction bases unmatched: 8.

In its sample, this clone was seen once. The gene calls are TRBV6-5 and TRBJ2-1; a possible D gene is TRBD1 (6 bases). Trimming cost V 2 bases and J 0 bases, with 11 bases left between them. The CDR3 has 16 residues. In germline, CDR1 is MNHEY, CDR2 SVGAGI. CDR3 region: CASSYKGGSSYNEQFF. The CDR3 DNA sequence: TGTGCCAGCAGTTACAAAGGGGGTAGCTCCTACAATGAGCAGTTCTTC.

This clone came up a few times. J is TRBJ1-2 and V is TRBV15; D is possibly TRBD1 (6 bases). The CDR3 covers 16 residues. Looked up from germline, CDR1 is LNHNV and CDR2 is YYDKDF (reference sequence). Trimming removed 3 bases at V and 5 bases at J, with 19 bases between. The chain's CDR3 is CATSSPGAGFWYGYTF. CDR3 nucleotide sequence: TGTGCCACCAGCAGCCCAGGGGCAGGGTTCTGGTATGGCTACACCTTC.

The gene calls are TRBV6-5 and TRBJ2-7; D remains unclear. This CDR3 is built from 14 residues. CDR1 and CDR2 (germline): MNHEY, SVGAGI. Trimming shortened V by 7 bases and J by 3 bases, and 16 bases separated the two germline ends. CDR3: CASNPGTALYEQYF. The CDR3 nucleotides read TGTGCCAGCAACCCCGGTACAGCCCTCTACGAGCAGTACTTC.